This TCR beta chain appears in the sequencing data of a study of post-analysis software for immune sequencing data. Study outcomes and limitations: Patients used four to six TRBV segments, including TRBV5-6, TRBV5-1 and TRBV20-1, more often than controls.

As concerns this clonotype: Its antigen is not known.

CDR1 MNHEY and CDR2 SVGAGI come from the germline V gene. The CDR3 contains 15 residues. With 6 bases removed from V and 6 bases from J, the gap between germline ends came to 20 bases. The TCR beta cDNA libraries carried unique molecular identifiers. TCRdb ran MiXCR on the PCR reads and lists one entry per CDR3 protein. The repertoire includes about 540,000 distinct CDR3 sequences, around 34% of them detected once, and under 7% sits in the top ten. The V gene is TRBV6-5, the J gene TRBJ1-1; perhaps TRBD1 as D (6 bases). This sequence originates from a girl younger than 18 with multiple sclerosis. The material sequenced was blood. CDR3: CASSRGGEGDSEAFF. The CDR3 DNA sequence: TGTGCCAGCAGCCGCGGGGGAGAGGGGGACTCTGAAGCTTTCTTT.